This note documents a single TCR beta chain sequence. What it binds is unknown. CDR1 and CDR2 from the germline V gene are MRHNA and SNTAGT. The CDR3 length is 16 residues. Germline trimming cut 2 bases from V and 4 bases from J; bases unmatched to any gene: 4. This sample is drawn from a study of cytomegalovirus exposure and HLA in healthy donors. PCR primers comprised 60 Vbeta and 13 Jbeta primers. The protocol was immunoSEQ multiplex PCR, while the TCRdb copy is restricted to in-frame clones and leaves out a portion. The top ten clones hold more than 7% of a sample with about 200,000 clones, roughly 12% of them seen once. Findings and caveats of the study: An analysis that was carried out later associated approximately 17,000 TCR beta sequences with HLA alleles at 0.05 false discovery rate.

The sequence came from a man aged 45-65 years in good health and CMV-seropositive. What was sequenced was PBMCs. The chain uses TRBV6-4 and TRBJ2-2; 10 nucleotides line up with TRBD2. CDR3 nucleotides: TGTGCCAGCAGTGACCTAGCGGGGGCCTCCACCGGGGAGCTGTTTTTT. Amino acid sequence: CASSDLAGASTGELFF.